These T cell receptor beta chains were read from a single sample in a study of cytomegalovirus exposure and HLA in healthy donors. Profiling relied on immunoSEQ multiplex PCR, and the TCRdb table lists in-frame clones only, not all of them. Among around 86,000 clones, roughly 79% were seen once, and the ten largest hold around 6%. The sequenced material came from PBMCs. These receptors all stem from a female donor in good health and CMV-seronegative. Both conserved end residues are part of each CDR3. Each record gives: J gene, clone size, V gene, D gene, CDR3 DNA, CDR3 protein. A D gene is named only where the DNA matches it firmly. Clone size appears in some rows only: once, few, many, or a class for an expanded clone.

j_call: TRBJ2-7; clone_size: once; v_call: TRBV6-6; d_call: TRBD1; cdr3_nt: TGTGCCAGCAGTTACCCTAGGACAGGGGACACCTACGAGCAGTACTTC; cdr3_aa: CASSYPRTGDTYEQYF
j_call: TRBJ2-2; clone_size: -; v_call: TRBV6-4; d_call: TRBD2; cdr3_nt: TGTGCCAGCAGTGAACAGCGGGGGGACACCGGGGAGCTGTTTTTT; cdr3_aa: CASSEQRGDTGELFF
j_call: TRBJ2-3; clone_size: -; v_call: TRBV5-1; d_call: TRBD2; cdr3_nt: TGCGCCAGCAGCTTTGGGGGGGCAGCGGGAGGGCCGGATACGCAGTATTTT; cdr3_aa: CASSFGGAAGGPDTQYF
j_call: TRBJ2-6; clone_size: few; v_call: TRBV5-1; d_call: -; cdr3_nt: TGCGCCAGCAAGCAGGGCTCTGGGGCCAACGTCCTGACTTTC; cdr3_aa: CASKQGSGANVLTF
j_call: TRBJ1-1; clone_size: few; v_call: TRBV14; d_call: -; cdr3_nt: TGTGCCAGCAGCCAAATCCAGGGCCCTGAAGCTTTCTTT; cdr3_aa: CASSQIQGPEAFF
j_call: TRBJ2-7; clone_size: -; v_call: TRBV4-2; d_call: TRBD1; cdr3_nt: TGTGCCAGCAGCCCAACCCCGGGACAGAGCTCCTACGAGCAGTACTTC; cdr3_aa: CASSPTPGQSSYEQYF
j_call: TRBJ2-1; clone_size: -; v_call: TRBV6-5; d_call: -; cdr3_nt: TGTGCCAGCAATGCAGGGGAAGTCAATGAGCAGTTCTTC; cdr3_aa: CASNAGEVNEQFF
j_call: TRBJ2-5; clone_size: -; v_call: TRBV18; d_call: TRBD1; cdr3_nt: TGTGCCAGCTCACCAGTTTCGGGACAGGGCATCCAAGAGACCCAGTACTTC; cdr3_aa: CASSPVSGQGIQETQYF
j_call: TRBJ1-4; clone_size: -; v_call: TRBV5-6; d_call: -; cdr3_nt: TGTGCCAGCAGCTTGACCGGGGGGACTAATGAAAAACTGTTTTTT; cdr3_aa: CASSLTGGTNEKLFF
j_call: TRBJ1-2; clone_size: once; v_call: TRBV30; d_call: -; cdr3_nt: TGTGCCTGGAGTGGCAGGGATTATGGCTACACCTTC; cdr3_aa: CAWSGRDYGYTF
j_call: TRBJ2-2; clone_size: -; v_call: TRBV2; d_call: -; cdr3_nt: TGTGCCAGCAGCTTAACACCTGGCCCCGGGGAGCTGTTTTTT; cdr3_aa: CASSLTPGPGELFF
j_call: TRBJ1-6; clone_size: -; v_call: TRBV7-9; d_call: TRBD1; cdr3_nt: TGTGCCAGCAGCTCCCCGACAGGGGGGAGCTCCTATAATTCACCCCTCCACTTT; cdr3_aa: CASSSPTGGSSYNSPLHF
j_call: TRBJ1-1; clone_size: -; v_call: TRBV28; d_call: -; cdr3_nt: TGTGCCAGCAGTCCGGGGGGTACAGGGCTCCTCCGAGCTTTCTTT; cdr3_aa: CASSPGGTGLLRAFF
j_call: TRBJ2-3; clone_size: -; v_call: TRBV4-3; d_call: TRBD1; cdr3_nt: TGCGCCAGCAGCCAGGGAGACAGGGAAGTTGCTAGCACAGATACGCAGTATTTT; cdr3_aa: CASSQGDREVASTDTQYF
j_call: TRBJ2-7; clone_size: -; v_call: TRBV6-4; d_call: TRBD2; cdr3_nt: TGTGCCAGCAGCCCGGGACTAGCCGGAACCTACGAGCAGTACTTC; cdr3_aa: CASSPGLAGTYEQYF
j_call: TRBJ1-1; clone_size: once; v_call: TRBV5-1; d_call: TRBD1; cdr3_nt: TGCGCCAGCAAAACAGGGGTGGGGATGAACACTGAAGCTTTCTTT; cdr3_aa: CASKTGVGMNTEAFF
j_call: TRBJ2-1; clone_size: -; v_call: TRBV7-2; d_call: TRBD2; cdr3_nt: TGTGCCAGCAGCTTAGCAGCTAGCGGCTACAGTGAGCAGTTCTTC; cdr3_aa: CASSLAASGYSEQFF
j_call: TRBJ1-5; clone_size: -; v_call: TRBV19; d_call: -; cdr3_nt: TGTGCCAGTAGACGGACAGTTAGCAATCAGCCCCAGCATTTT; cdr3_aa: CASRRTVSNQPQHF
j_call: TRBJ2-6; clone_size: once; v_call: TRBV27; d_call: -; cdr3_nt: TGTGCCAGCAGTTTCTCGGGCTCTGGGGCCAACGTCCTGACTTTC; cdr3_aa: CASSFSGSGANVLTF
j_call: TRBJ2-2; clone_size: -; v_call: TRBV5-4; d_call: -; cdr3_nt: TGTGCCAGCAGCTTGAATTATGCAGGCGGGGAGCTGTTTTTT; cdr3_aa: CASSLNYAGGELFF
j_call: TRBJ2-7; clone_size: -; v_call: TRBV28; d_call: TRBD2; cdr3_nt: TGTGCCAGCAGTCCCCTAAGAGGATTAGCGGGAAACGAGCAGTACTTC; cdr3_aa: CASSPLRGLAGNEQYF
j_call: TRBJ2-7; clone_size: -; v_call: TRBV25-1; d_call: TRBD2; cdr3_nt: TGTGCCAGCAGTGCCTTAGGGAGCGGGATTGGCGAGCAGTACTTC; cdr3_aa: CASSALGSGIGEQYF
j_call: TRBJ1-6; clone_size: once; v_call: TRBV30; d_call: -; cdr3_nt: TGTGCCTGTCAGGAGGGACTAGGGAGTTCACCCCTCCACTTT; cdr3_aa: CACQEGLGSSPLHF
j_call: TRBJ2-3; clone_size: -; v_call: TRBV6-6; d_call: TRBD1; cdr3_nt: TGTGCCAGCATTGGCCCTCAGGGGGCCACAGATACGCAGTATTTT; cdr3_aa: CASIGPQGATDTQYF
j_call: TRBJ1-2; clone_size: -; v_call: TRBV4-1; d_call: -; cdr3_nt: TGCGCCAGCAGCCAGTACCCGACAGAGACCTATGGCTACACCTTC; cdr3_aa: CASSQYPTETYGYTF
j_call: TRBJ2-6; clone_size: -; v_call: TRBV19; d_call: TRBD2; cdr3_nt: TGTGCCAGTAGTAACCCTCGGACTAGCGGCTCTGGGGCCAACGTCCTGACTTTC; cdr3_aa: CASSNPRTSGSGANVLTF
j_call: TRBJ1-1; clone_size: -; v_call: TRBV6-1; d_call: TRBD1; cdr3_nt: TGTGCCAGCAGCCAGTCGGGACAGATCACTGAAGCTTTCTTT; cdr3_aa: CASSQSGQITEAFF
j_call: TRBJ1-3; clone_size: -; v_call: TRBV5-4; d_call: TRBD1; cdr3_nt: TGTGCCAGCGGTGGTGACCCGGGACAGGGGGCCTTTGGAAACACCATATATTTT; cdr3_aa: CASGGDPGQGAFGNTIYF
j_call: TRBJ2-6; clone_size: -; v_call: TRBV30; d_call: -; cdr3_nt: TGTGCCTGGAGTCTACCCCTCGGGGGCAGGGGGAGGTCTGGGGCCAACGTCCTGACTTTC; cdr3_aa: CAWSLPLGGRGRSGANVLTF
j_call: TRBJ2-3; clone_size: -; v_call: TRBV18; d_call: TRBD1; cdr3_nt: TGTGCCAGCTCAGCCATACAGGGGGCGGATACGCAGTATTTT; cdr3_aa: CASSAIQGADTQYF
j_call: TRBJ2-4; clone_size: -; v_call: TRBV6-6; d_call: -; cdr3_nt: TGTGCCAGCAGCTCCCAGGGGAGTTTAGCCAAAAACATTCAGTACTTC; cdr3_aa: CASSSQGSLAKNIQYF
j_call: TRBJ2-7; clone_size: -; v_call: TRBV7-8; d_call: -; cdr3_nt: TGTGCCAGCAGCTTTGCGGAATCCTACGAGCAGTACTTC; cdr3_aa: CASSFAESYEQYF
j_call: TRBJ1-2; clone_size: -; v_call: TRBV6-4; d_call: -; cdr3_nt: TGTGCCAGCAGTGGACCTCAGGGCTATGGCTACACCTTC; cdr3_aa: CASSGPQGYGYTF
j_call: TRBJ2-7; clone_size: once; v_call: TRBV7-9; d_call: -; cdr3_nt: TGTTCCAGCAGCTTAGGCGAGTACGAGCAGTACTTC; cdr3_aa: CSSSLGEYEQYF
j_call: TRBJ2-7; clone_size: -; v_call: TRBV6-5; d_call: TRBD1; cdr3_nt: TGTGCCAGCAGTTCCTGGACAGGGAGCGAGCAGTACTTC; cdr3_aa: CASSSWTGSEQYF
j_call: TRBJ1-2; clone_size: -; v_call: TRBV7-8; d_call: TRBD1; cdr3_nt: TGTGCCAGCAGCGTGGGACAGGGCGGCGGCTACACCTTC; cdr3_aa: CASSVGQGGGYTF
j_call: TRBJ1-1; clone_size: once; v_call: TRBV6-1; d_call: TRBD1; cdr3_nt: TGTGCCAGCAGTTGGGACAGGGTGAAAGCTTTCTTT; cdr3_aa: CASSWDRVKAFF
j_call: TRBJ2-7; clone_size: -; v_call: TRBV28; d_call: TRBD2; cdr3_nt: TGTGCCAGCAGCCGGACTAGCCCCCACGAGCAGTACTTC; cdr3_aa: CASSRTSPHEQYF
j_call: TRBJ1-1; clone_size: -; v_call: TRBV27; d_call: TRBD1; cdr3_nt: TGTGCCAGCAGTTTCCAGGGGGCATACACTGAAGCTTTCTTT; cdr3_aa: CASSFQGAYTEAFF
j_call: TRBJ1-2; clone_size: -; v_call: TRBV10-1; d_call: -; cdr3_nt: TGCGCCAGCAGTGGGTCCCGGGGGTTCGGCTATGGCTACACCTTC; cdr3_aa: CASSGSRGFGYGYTF
j_call: TRBJ2-6; clone_size: -; v_call: TRBV21-1; d_call: -; cdr3_nt: TGTGCCAGCACCACAAGGGCTAGGACAGAATTCTCAAGTTCTGGGGCCAACGTCCTGACTTTC; cdr3_aa: CASTTRARTEFSSSGANVLTF
j_call: TRBJ2-2; clone_size: -; v_call: TRBV30; d_call: -; cdr3_nt: TGTGCCTGGAGTTCGGGCGGGGAGCTGTTTTTT; cdr3_aa: CAWSSGGELFF
j_call: TRBJ1-1; clone_size: few; v_call: TRBV7-9; d_call: -; cdr3_nt: TGTGCCAGCAGCTTAAGGGGGATCACTGAAGCTTTCTTT; cdr3_aa: CASSLRGITEAFF
j_call: TRBJ2-2; clone_size: -; v_call: TRBV7-9; d_call: -; cdr3_nt: TGTGCCAGCAGCCCACAGGGAGGGTATGGCACCGGGGAGCTGTTTTTT; cdr3_aa: CASSPQGGYGTGELFF
j_call: TRBJ2-5; clone_size: -; v_call: TRBV6-5; d_call: -; cdr3_nt: TGTGCCAGCAGACGTGGCGGAGGCGGTCAAGAGACCCAGTACTTC; cdr3_aa: CASRRGGGGQETQYF